The source of this T cell receptor beta chain is a study of shared clonotypes between healthy human individuals. TCRdb keeps only in-frame clones here, not all; method: immunoSEQ multiplex PCR. The sample has fewer than 400,000 clones; roughly 70% are singletons. Trimming took 5 bases from V and 1 from J, leaving 9 bases between them. From germline, CDR1 is LNHDA and CDR2 SQIVND (reference sequence). CDR3 length: 14 amino acids. Regarding the study as a whole: Richness estimates generally favored naive over memory subsets.

Concerning this clone: The antigen remains undetermined.

Donors were healthy HIV-negative adults without recent acute infections or vaccinations. Sequencing was performed on memory CD4+ T cells sorted from blood. Subset of the sample: CD45RA-negative fraction. The TCR was taken from a man aged 25 to 45 in good health. The chain links TRBV19 to TRBJ1-5, with no clear D. The CDR3 DNA reads as TGTGCCAGTAGTGAATACGGCAGCAATCAGCCCCAGCATTTT. This sequence encodes CASSEYGSNQPQHF.